The rows below give T cell receptor beta chains drawn from one sample of a study of cytomegalovirus exposure and HLA in healthy donors. Produced via immunoSEQ multiplex PCR; TCRdb's table is partial and in-frame only. In total, the table holds 65,000 to 80,000 clones. Sequenced sample: PBMCs. The receptors were sampled from a man between 25 and 39 years old in good health and CMV-seronegative. Both conserved end residues are part of each CDR3. The order of the fields is D gene, J gene, V gene, CDR3 DNA, CDR3 protein. The D gene is left open where the match is weak.

D gene: TRBD1
J gene: TRBJ2-4
V gene: TRBV4-1
CDR3 DNA: TGCGCCAGCAGCCACCCCCGACAGGGGAACATTCAGTACTTC
CDR3 protein: CASSHPRQGNIQYF

D gene: -
J gene: TRBJ2-2
V gene: TRBV13
CDR3 DNA: TGTGCCAGCAGCATAAGCGGGCCCTCAAGGAACACCGGGGAGCTGTTTTTT
CDR3 protein: CASSISGPSRNTGELFF

D gene: TRBD2
J gene: TRBJ2-1
V gene: TRBV5-1
CDR3 DNA: TGCGCCAGCAGTTACCAACTAGCGGGAGACGATGAGCAGTTCTTC
CDR3 protein: CASSYQLAGDDEQFF

D gene: -
J gene: TRBJ2-1
V gene: TRBV15
CDR3 DNA: TGTGCCACCCGCCGGAAGGAGAGGTCCTACAATGAGCAGTTCTTC
CDR3 protein: CATRRKERSYNEQFF

D gene: -
J gene: TRBJ2-5
V gene: TRBV6-5
CDR3 DNA: TGTGCCAGCAGTTACTCATCCAGGGCGGGGGAGACCCAGTACTTC
CDR3 protein: CASSYSSRAGETQYF

D gene: -
J gene: TRBJ2-1
V gene: TRBV7-9
CDR3 DNA: TGTGCCAGCAGTATTCAGTACAATGAGCAGTTCTTC
CDR3 protein: CASSIQYNEQFF

D gene: TRBD1
J gene: TRBJ2-5
V gene: TRBV9
CDR3 DNA: TGTGCCAGCAGCTTGGGACAGGGTGGTTTAGAGACCCAGTACTTC
CDR3 protein: CASSLGQGGLETQYF

D gene: TRBD2
J gene: TRBJ2-3
V gene: TRBV5-1
CDR3 DNA: TGCGCCAGCAGCCCGGGGGGGTCTGTGATGCAGTATTTT
CDR3 protein: CASSPGGSVMQYF

D gene: TRBD1
J gene: TRBJ1-2
V gene: TRBV18
CDR3 DNA: TGTGCCAGCTCACCCTCCGGGACAGGCTATGGCTACACCTTC
CDR3 protein: CASSPSGTGYGYTF

D gene: TRBD2
J gene: TRBJ2-1
V gene: TRBV4-3
CDR3 DNA: TGCGCCAGCAGCCAAAAACTAGCGGAACTCTCCTACAATGAGCAGTTCTTC
CDR3 protein: CASSQKLAELSYNEQFF

D gene: -
J gene: TRBJ2-1
V gene: TRBV4-1
CDR3 DNA: TGCGCCAGCAGCCAAGGACACATACTGGACTACAATGAGCAGTTCTTC
CDR3 protein: CASSQGHILDYNEQFF

D gene: -
J gene: TRBJ2-3
V gene: TRBV20-1
CDR3 DNA: TGCAGTGCTAGTCGGCGGGATACGCAGTATTTT
CDR3 protein: CSASRRDTQYF

D gene: TRBD2
J gene: TRBJ2-5
V gene: TRBV5-1
CDR3 DNA: TGCGCCAGCAGCTTATACAAGCGGGGGACCTCAGAGACCCAGTACTTC
CDR3 protein: CASSLYKRGTSETQYF

D gene: -
J gene: TRBJ2-7
V gene: TRBV18
CDR3 DNA: TGTGCCAGCTCACCTCGGGAAAGCGAGCAGTACTTC
CDR3 protein: CASSPRESEQYF

D gene: TRBD2
J gene: TRBJ2-3
V gene: TRBV5-8
CDR3 DNA: TGTGCCAGCAGCCCTGGACTAGCGGGGGGGTTTAGCACAGATACGCAGTATTTT
CDR3 protein: CASSPGLAGGFSTDTQYF

D gene: -
J gene: TRBJ2-2
V gene: TRBV5-1
CDR3 DNA: TGCGCCAGCAGCTTGGAAGGAGCCGGGGAGCTGTTTTTT
CDR3 protein: CASSLEGAGELFF

D gene: TRBD2
J gene: TRBJ2-7
V gene: TRBV2
CDR3 DNA: TGTGCCAGCAGTTTAGCGGGACTAGCGGGAGGGCCCAATTCTACCTACGAGCAGTACTTC
CDR3 protein: CASSLAGLAGGPNSTYEQYF

D gene: -
J gene: TRBJ1-2
V gene: TRBV10-3
CDR3 DNA: TGTGCCATCCGTGGGGCAGGGGATGGCGGCTACACCTTC
CDR3 protein: CAIRGAGDGGYTF

D gene: TRBD1
J gene: TRBJ2-5
V gene: TRBV6-1
CDR3 DNA: TGTGCCAGCAGTCAACACCAGGGGGTACAAGAGACCCAGTACTTC
CDR3 protein: CASSQHQGVQETQYF

D gene: -
J gene: TRBJ1-1
V gene: TRBV29-1
CDR3 DNA: TGCAGCGGAGGAGGGCCTGACACTGAAGCTTTCTTT
CDR3 protein: CSGGGPDTEAFF